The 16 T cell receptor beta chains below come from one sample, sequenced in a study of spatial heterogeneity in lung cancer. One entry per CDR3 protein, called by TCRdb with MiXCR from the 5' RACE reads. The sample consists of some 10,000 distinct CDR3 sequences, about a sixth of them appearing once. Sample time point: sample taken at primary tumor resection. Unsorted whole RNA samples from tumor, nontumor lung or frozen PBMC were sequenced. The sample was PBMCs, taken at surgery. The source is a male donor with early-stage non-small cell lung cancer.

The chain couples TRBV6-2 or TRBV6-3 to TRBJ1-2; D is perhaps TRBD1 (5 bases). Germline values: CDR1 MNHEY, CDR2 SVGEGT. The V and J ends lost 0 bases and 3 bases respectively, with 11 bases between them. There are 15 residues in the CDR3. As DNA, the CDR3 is TGTGCCAGCAGTTACTCGTGGGGCGCGCACTATGGCTACACCTTC. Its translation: CASSYSWGAHYGYTF.

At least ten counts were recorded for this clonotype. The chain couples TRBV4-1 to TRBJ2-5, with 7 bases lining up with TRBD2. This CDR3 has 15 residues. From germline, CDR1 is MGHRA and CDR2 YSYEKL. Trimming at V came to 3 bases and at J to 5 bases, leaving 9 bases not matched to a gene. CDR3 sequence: CASSQIAGFGETQYF. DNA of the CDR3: TGCGCCAGCAGCCAGATAGCGGGTTTCGGCGAGACCCAGTACTTC.

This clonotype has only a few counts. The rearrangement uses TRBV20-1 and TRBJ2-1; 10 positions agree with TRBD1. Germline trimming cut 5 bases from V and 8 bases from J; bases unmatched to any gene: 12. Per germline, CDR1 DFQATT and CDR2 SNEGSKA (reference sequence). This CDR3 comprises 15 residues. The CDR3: CSAGKRTGGGDEQFF. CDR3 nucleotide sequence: TGCAGTGCTGGAAAAAGGACAGGGGGAGGCGATGAGCAGTTCTTC.

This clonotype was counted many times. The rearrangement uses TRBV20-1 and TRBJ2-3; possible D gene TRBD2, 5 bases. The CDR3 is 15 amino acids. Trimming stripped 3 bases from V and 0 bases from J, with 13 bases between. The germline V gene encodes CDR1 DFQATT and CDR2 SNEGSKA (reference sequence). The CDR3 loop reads CSARMPSSSTDTQYF. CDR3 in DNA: TGCAGTGCTAGGATGCCTAGCTCTAGCACAGATACGCAGTATTTT.

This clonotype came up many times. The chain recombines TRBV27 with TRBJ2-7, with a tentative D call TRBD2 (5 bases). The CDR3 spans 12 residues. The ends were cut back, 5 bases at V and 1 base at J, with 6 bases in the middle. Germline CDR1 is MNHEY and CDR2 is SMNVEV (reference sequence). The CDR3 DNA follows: TGTGCCAGCAGTACTAGTTCCTACGAGCAGTACTTC. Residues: CASSTSSYEQYF.

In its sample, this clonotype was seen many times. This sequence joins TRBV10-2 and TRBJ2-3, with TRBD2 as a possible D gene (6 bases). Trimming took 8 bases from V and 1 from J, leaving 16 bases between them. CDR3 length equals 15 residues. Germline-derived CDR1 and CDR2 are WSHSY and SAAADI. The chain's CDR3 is CASLLSGLGTDTQYF. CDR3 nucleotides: TGCGCCAGCCTTCTTAGCGGACTGGGCACAGATACGCAGTATTTT.

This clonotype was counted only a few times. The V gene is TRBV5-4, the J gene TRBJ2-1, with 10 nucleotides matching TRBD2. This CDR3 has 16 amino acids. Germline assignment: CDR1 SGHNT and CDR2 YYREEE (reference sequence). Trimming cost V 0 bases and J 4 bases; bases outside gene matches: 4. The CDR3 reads CASSLAIAGGYNEQFF. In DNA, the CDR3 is TGTGCCAGCAGCTTGGCCATAGCGGGAGGATACAATGAGCAGTTCTTC.

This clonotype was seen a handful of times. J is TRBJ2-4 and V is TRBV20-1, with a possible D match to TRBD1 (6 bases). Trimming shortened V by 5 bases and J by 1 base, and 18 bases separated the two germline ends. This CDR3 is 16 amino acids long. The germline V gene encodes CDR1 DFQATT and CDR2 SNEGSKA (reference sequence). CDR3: CSASPGHKRAKNIQYF. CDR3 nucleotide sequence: TGCAGTGCTTCACCGGGACACAAACGGGCCAAAAACATTCAGTACTTC.

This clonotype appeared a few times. CDR3 protein: CASSQGLAGVDGTDTQYF. Written as DNA, the CDR3 is TGTGCCAGCAGCCAAGGACTAGCGGGAGTGGATGGCACAGATACGCAGTATTTT. The V gene is TRBV14, the J gene TRBJ2-3, with 12 bases matching TRBD2. The CDR3 runs 18 residues. In germline, CDR1 is SGHDN, CDR2 FVKESK. J was trimmed by 1 base and V by 1 base; bases with no gene match: 6.

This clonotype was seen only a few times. CDR3 nucleotide sequence: TGTGCCAGCAGACCAGGGAGGCCCCCCTACGAGCAGTACTTC. Translating gives CASRPGRPPYEQYF. The J gene is TRBJ2-7, the V gene TRBV7-6, with a possible D match to TRBD2 (6 bases). The CDR3 extends over 14 amino acids. Per germline, CDR1 SGHVS and CDR2 FNYEAQ. The ends were cut back, 6 bases at V and 2 bases at J, with 14 bases in the middle.

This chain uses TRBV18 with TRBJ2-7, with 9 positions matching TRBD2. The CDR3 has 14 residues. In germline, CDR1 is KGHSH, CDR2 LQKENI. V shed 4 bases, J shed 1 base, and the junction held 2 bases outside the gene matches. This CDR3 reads CASSRLAESYEQYF. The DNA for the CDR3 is TGTGCCAGCTCACGACTAGCGGAATCCTACGAGCAGTACTTC.

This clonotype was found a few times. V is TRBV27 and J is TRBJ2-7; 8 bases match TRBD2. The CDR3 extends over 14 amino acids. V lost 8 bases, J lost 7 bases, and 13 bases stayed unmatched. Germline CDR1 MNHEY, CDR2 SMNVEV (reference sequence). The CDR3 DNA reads TGTGCCAGCGGGTTAGCGGGGAGGGCCGAAGAGCAGTACTTC. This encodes CASGLAGRAEEQYF.

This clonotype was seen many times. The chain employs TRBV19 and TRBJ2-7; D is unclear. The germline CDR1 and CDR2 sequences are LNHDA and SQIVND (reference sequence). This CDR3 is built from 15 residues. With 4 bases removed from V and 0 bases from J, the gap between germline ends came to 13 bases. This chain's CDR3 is CASSNGLPSSYEQYF. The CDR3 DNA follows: TGTGCCAGTAGTAATGGGCTACCTAGCTCCTACGAGCAGTACTTC.

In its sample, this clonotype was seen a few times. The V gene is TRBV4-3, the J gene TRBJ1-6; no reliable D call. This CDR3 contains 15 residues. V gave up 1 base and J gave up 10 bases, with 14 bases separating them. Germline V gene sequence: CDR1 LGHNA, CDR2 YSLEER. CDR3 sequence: CASSQVGDMGSPLHF. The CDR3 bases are TGCGCCAGCAGCCAAGTAGGTGACATGGGGTCACCCCTCCACTTT.

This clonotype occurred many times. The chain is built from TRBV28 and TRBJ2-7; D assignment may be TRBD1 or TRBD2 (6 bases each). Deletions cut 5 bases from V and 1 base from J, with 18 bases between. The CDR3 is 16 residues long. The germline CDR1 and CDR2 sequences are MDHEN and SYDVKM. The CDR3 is CASSGGGQRKSYEQYF. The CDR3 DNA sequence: TGTGCCAGCAGTGGGGGAGGACAGAGGAAATCCTACGAGCAGTACTTC.

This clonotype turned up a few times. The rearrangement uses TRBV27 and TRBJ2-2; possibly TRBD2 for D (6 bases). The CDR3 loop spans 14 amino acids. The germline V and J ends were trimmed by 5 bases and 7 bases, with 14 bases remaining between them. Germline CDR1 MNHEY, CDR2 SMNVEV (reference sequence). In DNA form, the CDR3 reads TGTGCCAGCAGTGTTCGTCGGAGGGACGGGGAGCTGTTTTTT. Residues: CASSVRRRDGELFF.